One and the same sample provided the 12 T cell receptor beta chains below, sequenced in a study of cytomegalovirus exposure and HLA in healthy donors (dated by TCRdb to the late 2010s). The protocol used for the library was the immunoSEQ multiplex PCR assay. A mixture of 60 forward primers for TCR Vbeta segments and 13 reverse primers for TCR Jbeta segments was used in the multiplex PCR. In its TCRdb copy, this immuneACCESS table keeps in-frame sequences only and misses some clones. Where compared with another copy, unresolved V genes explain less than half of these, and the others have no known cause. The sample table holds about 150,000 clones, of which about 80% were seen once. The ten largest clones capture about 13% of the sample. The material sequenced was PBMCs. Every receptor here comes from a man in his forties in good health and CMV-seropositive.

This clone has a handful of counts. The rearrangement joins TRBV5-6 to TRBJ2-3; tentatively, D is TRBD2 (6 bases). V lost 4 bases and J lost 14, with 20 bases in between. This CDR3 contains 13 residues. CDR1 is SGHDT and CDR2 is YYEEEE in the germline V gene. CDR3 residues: CASSPGTETRVYF. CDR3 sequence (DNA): TGTGCCAGCAGCCCTGGCACCGAGACTAGAGTGTATTTT.

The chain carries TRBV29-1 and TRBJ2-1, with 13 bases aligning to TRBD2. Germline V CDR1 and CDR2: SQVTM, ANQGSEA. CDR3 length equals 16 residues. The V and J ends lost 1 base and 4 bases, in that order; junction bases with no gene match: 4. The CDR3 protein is CSVEGGLAGSYNEQFF. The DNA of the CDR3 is TGCAGCGTTGAAGGGGGACTAGCGGGATCTTACAATGAGCAGTTCTTC.

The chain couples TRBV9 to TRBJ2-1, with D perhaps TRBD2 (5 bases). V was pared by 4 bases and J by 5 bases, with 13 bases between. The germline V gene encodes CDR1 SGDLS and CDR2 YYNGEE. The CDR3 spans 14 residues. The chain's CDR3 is CASSPSGEDNEQFF. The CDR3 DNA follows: TGTGCCAGCAGCCCGAGCGGAGAGGACAATGAGCAGTTCTTC.

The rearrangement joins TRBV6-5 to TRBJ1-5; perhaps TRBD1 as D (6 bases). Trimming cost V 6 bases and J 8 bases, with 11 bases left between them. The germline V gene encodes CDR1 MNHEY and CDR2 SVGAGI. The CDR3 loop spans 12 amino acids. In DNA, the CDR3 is TGTGCCAGCAGGGCCGAGGGGGAGCCCCAGCATTTT. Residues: CASRAEGEPQHF.

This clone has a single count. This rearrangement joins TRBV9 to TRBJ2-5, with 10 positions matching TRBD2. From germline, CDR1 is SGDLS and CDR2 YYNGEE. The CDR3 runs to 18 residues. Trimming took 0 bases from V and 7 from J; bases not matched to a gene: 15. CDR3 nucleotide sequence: TGTGCCAGCAGCGTAGCTACGTCGGCTAGCGGGAGTGGAGCGACCCAGTACTTC. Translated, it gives CASSVATSASGSGATQYF.

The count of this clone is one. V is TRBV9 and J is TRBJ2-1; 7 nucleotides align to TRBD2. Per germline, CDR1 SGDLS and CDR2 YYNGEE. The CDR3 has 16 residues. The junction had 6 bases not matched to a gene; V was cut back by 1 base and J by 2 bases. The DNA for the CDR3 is TGTGCCAGCAGCGTACTAAGCGGGGCCACCTACAATGAGCAGTTCTTC. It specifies CASSVLSGATYNEQFF.

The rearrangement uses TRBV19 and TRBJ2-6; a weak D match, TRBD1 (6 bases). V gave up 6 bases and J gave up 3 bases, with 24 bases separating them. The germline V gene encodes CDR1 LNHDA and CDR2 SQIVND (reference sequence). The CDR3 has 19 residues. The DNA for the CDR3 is TGTGCCAGTAGGTCCCATGGGACGTACAGGGAAAGTGGGGCCAACGTCCTGACTTTC. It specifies CASRSHGTYRESGANVLTF.

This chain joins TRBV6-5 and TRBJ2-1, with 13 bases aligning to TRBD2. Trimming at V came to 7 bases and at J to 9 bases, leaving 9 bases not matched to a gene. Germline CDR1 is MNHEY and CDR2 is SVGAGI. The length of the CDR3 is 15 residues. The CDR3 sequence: CASKLRTSGSGEQFF. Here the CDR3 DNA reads TGTGCCAGCAAACTACGGACTAGCGGGAGCGGTGAGCAGTTCTTC.

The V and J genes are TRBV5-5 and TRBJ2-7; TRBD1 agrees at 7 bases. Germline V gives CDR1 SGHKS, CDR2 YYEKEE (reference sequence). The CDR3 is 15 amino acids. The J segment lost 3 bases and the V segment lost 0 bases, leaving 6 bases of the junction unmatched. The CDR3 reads CASSLALRDSYEQYF. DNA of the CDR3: TGTGCCAGCAGCTTGGCCTTACGGGACAGCTACGAGCAGTACTTC.

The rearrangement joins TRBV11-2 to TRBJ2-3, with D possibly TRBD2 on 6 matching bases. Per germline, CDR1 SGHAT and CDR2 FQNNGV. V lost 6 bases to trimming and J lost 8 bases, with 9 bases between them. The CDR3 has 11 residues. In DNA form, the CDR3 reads TGTGCCAGCAGGGAGGGGATTACGCAGTATTTT. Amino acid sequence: CASREGITQYF.

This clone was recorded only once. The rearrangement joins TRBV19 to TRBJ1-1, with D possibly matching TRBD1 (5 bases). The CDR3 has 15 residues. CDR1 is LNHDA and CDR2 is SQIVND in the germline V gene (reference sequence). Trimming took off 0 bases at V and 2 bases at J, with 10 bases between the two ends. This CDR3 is CASSIDGQGNTEAFF. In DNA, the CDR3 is TGTGCCAGTAGTATAGATGGGCAGGGTAACACTGAAGCTTTCTTT.

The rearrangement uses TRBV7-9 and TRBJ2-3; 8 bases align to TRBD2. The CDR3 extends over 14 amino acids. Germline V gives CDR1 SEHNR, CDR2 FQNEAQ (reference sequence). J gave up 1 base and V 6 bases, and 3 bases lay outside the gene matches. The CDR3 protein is CASSQAGGTDTQYF. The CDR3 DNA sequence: TGTGCCAGCAGTCAAGCGGGAGGCACAGATACGCAGTATTTT. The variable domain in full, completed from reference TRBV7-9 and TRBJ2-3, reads DTGVSQNPRHKITKRGQNVTFRCDPISEHNRLYWYRQTLGQGPEFLTYFQNEAQLEKSRLLSDRFSAERPKGSFSTLEIQRTEQGDSAMYLCASSQAGGTDTQYFGPGTRLTVL.